Listed here are 2 T cell receptor beta chains from one sample, sequenced in a study of human T cells and chemical hapten exposure. A single record per CDR3 protein comes from TCRdb applying MiXCR to the RACE reads. This table holds about 140,000 distinct CDR3 sequences, approximately 12% found once. Time point given: patch test 2, 6 weeks after DPC sensitization. Treatment specified: therapeutic diphenylcyclopropenone sensitization with weekly scalp DPC. Sequencing was performed on whole blood, taken in connection with sensitization to the hapten diphenylcyclopropenone (DPC). Receptors originate from a woman aged 50 to 65 with alopecia areata. Some clones in this sample may be carry-over from other donors' samples.

This clonotype was seen more than once but under ten times. The chain couples TRBV7-3 to TRBJ2-1; possible D gene TRBD1, 5 bases. V was cut by 2 bases and J by 0 bases, with 23 bases left in between. Germline CDR1 reads SGHTA; CDR2 reads FQGTGA. This CDR3 has 20 residues. Here the CDR3 reads CASSLFPRMTDSSSYNEQFF. The DNA of the CDR3 is TGTGCCAGCAGCTTATTTCCGCGGATGACAGACTCTAGCTCCTACAATGAGCAGTTCTTC. The entire variable domain, with the rest obtained from reference TRBV7-3 and TRBJ2-1, is as follows: GAGVSQTPSNKVTEKGKYVELRCDPISGHTALYWYRQSLGQGPEFLIYFQGTGAADDSGLPNDRFFAVRPEGSVSTLKIQRTERGDSAVYLCASSLFPRMTDSSSYNEQFFGPGTRLTVL.

In this sample, this clonotype turned up a few times. The rearrangement uses TRBV14 and TRBJ2-1, with D hard to call. Per germline, CDR1 SGHDN and CDR2 FVKESK. CDR3 size: 16 residues. With 1 base removed from V and 0 bases from J, the gap between germline ends came to 10 bases. CDR3 residues: CASSQGLQSSYNEQFF. Written as DNA, the CDR3 is TGTGCCAGCAGCCAAGGACTTCAGAGCTCCTACAATGAGCAGTTCTTC.